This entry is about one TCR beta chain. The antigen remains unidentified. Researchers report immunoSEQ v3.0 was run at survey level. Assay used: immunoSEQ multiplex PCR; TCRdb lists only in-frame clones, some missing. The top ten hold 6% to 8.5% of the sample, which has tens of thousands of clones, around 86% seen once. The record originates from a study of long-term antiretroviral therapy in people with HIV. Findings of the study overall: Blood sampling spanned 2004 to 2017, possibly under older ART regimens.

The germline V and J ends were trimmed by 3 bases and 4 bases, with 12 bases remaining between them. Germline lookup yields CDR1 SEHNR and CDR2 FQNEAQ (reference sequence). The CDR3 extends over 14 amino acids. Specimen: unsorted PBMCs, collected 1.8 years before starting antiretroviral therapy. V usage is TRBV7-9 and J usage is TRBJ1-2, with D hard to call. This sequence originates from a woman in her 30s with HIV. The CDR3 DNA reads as TGTGCCAGCAGCTTCGACACGGCGGGCTATGGCTACACCTTC. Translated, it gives CASSFDTAGYGYTF. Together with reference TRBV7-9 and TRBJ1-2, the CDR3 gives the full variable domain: DTGVSQNPRHKITKRGQNVTFRCDPISEHNRLYWYRQTLGQGPEFLTYFQNEAQLEKSRLLSDRFSAERPKGSFSTLEIQRTEQGDSAMYLCASSFDTAGYGYTFGSGTRLTVV.